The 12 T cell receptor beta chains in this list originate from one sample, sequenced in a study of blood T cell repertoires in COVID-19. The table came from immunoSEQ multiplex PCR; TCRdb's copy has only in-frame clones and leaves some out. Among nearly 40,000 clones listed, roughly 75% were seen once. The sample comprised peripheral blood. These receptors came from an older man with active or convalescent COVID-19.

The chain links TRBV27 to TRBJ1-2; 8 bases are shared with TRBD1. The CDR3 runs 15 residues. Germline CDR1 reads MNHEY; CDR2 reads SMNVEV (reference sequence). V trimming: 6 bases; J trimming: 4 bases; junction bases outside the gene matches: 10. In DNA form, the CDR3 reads TGTGCCAGCAGACACAGGGGGTCAATGATCTATGGCTACACCTTC. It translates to CASRHRGSMIYGYTF.

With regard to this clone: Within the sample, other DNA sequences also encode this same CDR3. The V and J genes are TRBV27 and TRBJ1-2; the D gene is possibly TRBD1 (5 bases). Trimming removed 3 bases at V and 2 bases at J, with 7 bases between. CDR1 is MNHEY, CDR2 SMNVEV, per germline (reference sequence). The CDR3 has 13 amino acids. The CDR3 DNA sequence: TGTGCCAGCAGTTTGCAGGGAAACTATGGCTACACCTTC. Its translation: CASSLQGNYGYTF.

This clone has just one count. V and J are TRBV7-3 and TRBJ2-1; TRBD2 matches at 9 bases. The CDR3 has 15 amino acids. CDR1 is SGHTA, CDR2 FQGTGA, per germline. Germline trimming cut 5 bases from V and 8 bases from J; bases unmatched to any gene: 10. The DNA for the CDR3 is TGTGCCAGCAGCCCCGGGACTAGCCCTTCGGATGAGCAGTTCTTC. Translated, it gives CASSPGTSPSDEQFF. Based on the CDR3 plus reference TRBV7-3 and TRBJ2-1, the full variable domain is GAGVSQTPSNKVTEKGKYVELRCDPISGHTALYWYRQSLGQGPEFLIYFQGTGAADDSGLPNDRFFAVRPEGSVSTLKIQRTERGDSAVYLCASSPGTSPSDEQFFGPGTRLTVL.

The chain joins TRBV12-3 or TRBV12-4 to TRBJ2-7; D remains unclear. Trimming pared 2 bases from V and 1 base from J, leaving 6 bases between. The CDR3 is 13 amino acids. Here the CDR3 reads CASSLLASYEQYF. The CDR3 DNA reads TGTGCCAGCAGTTTATTAGCATCCTACGAGCAGTACTTC.

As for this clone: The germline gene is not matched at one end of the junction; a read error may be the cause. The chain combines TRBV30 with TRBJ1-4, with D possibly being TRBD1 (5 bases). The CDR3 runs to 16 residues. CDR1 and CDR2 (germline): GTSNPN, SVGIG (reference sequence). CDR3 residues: CAWSNSTYTSDTMKEF. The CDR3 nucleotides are TGTGCCTGGAGTAACTCCACATACACATCGGACACCATGAAGGAGTTT.

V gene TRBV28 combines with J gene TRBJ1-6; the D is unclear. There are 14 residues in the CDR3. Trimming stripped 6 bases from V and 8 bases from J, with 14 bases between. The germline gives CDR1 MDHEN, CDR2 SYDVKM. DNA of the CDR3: TGTGCCAGCAGCCTCCGGGTCTTGGATTCACCCCTCCACTTT. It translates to CASSLRVLDSPLHF.

The CDR3 sequence is CASSSTGASYEQYF. CDR3 DNA: TGTGCCAGCAGCTCTACTGGGGCGTCCTACGAGCAGTACTTC. The V gene is TRBV11-2, the J gene TRBJ2-7; D possibly corresponds to TRBD1 (5 bases). V was trimmed by 4 bases and J by 1 base, leaving 11 bases between them. CDR3 length: 14 amino acids. Germline V gene sequence: CDR1 SGHAT, CDR2 FQNNGV.

CDR3 coding DNA: TGTGCCAGCAGTTACGGCAGGGGACGCGGGACCCAGTACTTC. Encoded protein: CASSYGRGRGTQYF. The rearrangement uses TRBV6-2 or TRBV6-3 and TRBJ2-5; perhaps TRBD1 as D (6 bases). The CDR3 extends over 14 amino acids. Trimming took off 2 bases at V and 7 bases at J, with 14 bases between the two ends. Germline loops: CDR1 MNHEY, CDR2 SVGEGT.

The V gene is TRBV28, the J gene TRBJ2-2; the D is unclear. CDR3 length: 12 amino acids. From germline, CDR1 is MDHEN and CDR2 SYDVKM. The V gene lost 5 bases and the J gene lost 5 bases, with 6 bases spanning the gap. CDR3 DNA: TGTGCCAGCAGTCGACTTACCGGGGAGCTGTTTTTT. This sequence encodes CASSRLTGELFF. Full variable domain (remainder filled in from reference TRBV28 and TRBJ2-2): DVKVTQSSRYLVKRTGEKVFLECVQDMDHENMFWYRQDPGLGLRLIYFSYDVKMKEKGDIPEGYSVSREKKERFSLILESASTNQTSMYLCASSRLTGELFFGEGSRLTVL.

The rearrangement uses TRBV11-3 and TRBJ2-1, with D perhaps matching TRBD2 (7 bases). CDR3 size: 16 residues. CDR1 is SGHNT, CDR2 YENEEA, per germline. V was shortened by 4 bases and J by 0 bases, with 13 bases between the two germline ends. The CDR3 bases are TGTGCCAGCAGCTCCAGGGGCGGGAGCTCCTACAATGAGCAGTTCTTC. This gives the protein CASSSRGGSSYNEQFF. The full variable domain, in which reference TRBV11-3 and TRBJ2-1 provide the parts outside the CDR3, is EAGVVQSPRYKIIEKKQPVAFWCNPISGHNTLYWYLQNLGQGPELLIRYENEEAVDDSQLPKDRFSAERLKGVDSTLKIQPAELGDSAVYLCASSSRGGSSYNEQFFGPGTRLTVL.

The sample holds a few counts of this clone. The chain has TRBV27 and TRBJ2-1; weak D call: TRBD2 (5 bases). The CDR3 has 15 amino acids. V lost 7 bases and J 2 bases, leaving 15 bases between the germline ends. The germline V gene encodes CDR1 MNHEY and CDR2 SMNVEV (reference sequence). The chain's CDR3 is CASTSDGNAYNEQFF. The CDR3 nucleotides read TGTGCCAGCACCTCGGACGGGAATGCCTACAATGAGCAGTTCTTC.

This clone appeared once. CDR3: CASRSSSGANVLTF. The CDR3 DNA sequence: TGTGCCAGTAGATCTTCCTCTGGGGCCAACGTCCTGACTTTC. The V gene is TRBV19, the J gene TRBJ2-6; D call uncertain. From germline, CDR1 is LNHDA and CDR2 SQIVND (reference sequence). V was pared by 6 bases and J by 0 bases, with 6 bases between. This CDR3 contains 14 residues.